Listed below are T cell receptor beta chains from one sample, sequenced in a study of blood T cell repertoires in COVID-19. Profiling relied on immunoSEQ multiplex PCR, and the TCRdb table lists in-frame clones only, not all of them. The sample consists of 100,000 to 150,000 clones, about 86% of them appearing once. The sequencing input was PBMCs or T cells enriched from blood (not recorded which). Source of these receptors: a woman aged 45-59 years who had recovered from COVID-19. CDR3s include the opening cysteine and the closing phenylalanine or tryptophan. The D gene is left open where the match is weak.

len	j_gene	v_gene	d_gene	CDR3nt	CDR3aa
15	TRBJ2-5	TRBV30	TRBD2	TGTGCCTACAACACCGGGACTAGCGGGGGGCAGACCCAGTACTTC	CAYNTGTSGGQTQYF
16	TRBJ2-5	TRBV15	TRBD2	TGTGCCACCAGCAGTTTCTCTAGCGGGGGGCGAGAGACCCAGTACTTC	CATSSFSSGGRETQYF
16	TRBJ1-5	TRBV2	-	TGTGCCAGCAGCCCTCGGGACACACTTATCGATCAGCCCCAGCATTTT	CASSPRDTLIDQPQHF
14	TRBJ2-2	TRBV19	-	TGTGCCAGTAGGACCCAGGAATTTAGCGGGGAGCTGTTTTTT	CASRTQEFSGELFF
15	TRBJ2-1	TRBV18	TRBD1	TGTGCCAGCTCACGTTTGGACAGGGGCTACAATGAGCAGTTCTTC	CASSRLDRGYNEQFF
16	TRBJ1-1	TRBV19	-	TGTGCCAGTAGTATCGATGCTAATCGGAGGGACACTGAAGCTTTCTTT	CASSIDANRRDTEAFF
12	TRBJ2-3	TRBV6-5	-	TGTGCCAGCAGTTCCGGACTGGATACGCAGTATTTT	CASSSGLDTQYF
16	TRBJ2-5	TRBV6-5	TRBD1	TGTGCCAGCAGTTACTCCAACAGGGGGCAGGCAGAGACCCAGTACTTC	CASSYSNRGQAETQYF
15	TRBJ1-2	TRBV9	-	TGTGCCAGCAGCGTAGAAGCAGGGATAAACTATGGCTACACCTTC	CASSVEAGINYGYTF
14	TRBJ1-2	TRBV15	-	TGTGCCACCAGCCCCCGTGGAGTATATGATGGCTACACCTTC	CATSPRGVYDGYTF
14	TRBJ1-2	TRBV6-1	-	TGTGCCAGCAGTGAAGACGGGGCCCAGGGGGGCTACACCTTC	CASSEDGAQGGYTF
13	TRBJ1-5	TRBV6-5	-	TGTGCCGCGGGGGGGGATAGCAATCAGCCCCAGCATTTT	CAAGGDSNQPQHF
15	TRBJ1-1	TRBV19	-	TGTGCCAGTACCGATAATGGGGGGGCGAGCACTGAAGCTTTCTTT	CASTDNGGASTEAFF
13	TRBJ2-7	TRBV6-5	-	TGTGCCAGCAGGGTGGGCTTTTTGTACGAGCAGTACTTC	CASRVGFLYEQYF